The rows below give T cell receptor beta chains drawn from one sample of a study of T cell responses to AZD1222 COVID-19 vaccine. Assay used: immunoSEQ multiplex PCR; TCRdb lists only in-frame clones, some missing. The repertoire has 150,000 to 200,000 clones, around 90% of them found once; the top ten carry approximately 26%. This material consisted of peripheral blood, taken 28 days after the second AZD1222 dose. These receptors all come from an adult who received the AZD1222 COVID-19 vaccine. Each CDR3 is given with its conserved first and last residue. The D gene is left open where the match is weak. Clone size is not always given. Where it is, it says once, few, many or a class for expanded clones.

>TRBJ2-7|-|-|TRBV6-2/TRBV6-3
TGTGCCAGCAGTTACCTCCGATACGAGCAGTACTTC
CASSYLRYEQYF
>TRBJ1-6|-|-|TRBV3-1/TRBV3-2
TGTGCCAGCAGCCAAGAACTCCGACTCTCCTATAATTCACCCCTCCACTTT
CASSQELRLSYNSPLHF
>TRBJ2-1|-|-|TRBV6-5
TGTGCCAGCAGTTACTCGCGGAGAAGCTCCTACAATGAGCAGTTCTTC
CASSYSRRSSYNEQFF
>TRBJ2-1|-|-|TRBV5-1
TGCGCCAGCAGCTTGGACGGCCATGAGCAGTTCTTC
CASSLDGHEQFF
>TRBJ2-3|-|TRBD2|TRBV24-1
TGTGCCACCAGTGATCGGGTAGCGGGAGGCCGACACACAGATACGCAGTATTTT
CATSDRVAGGRHTDTQYF
>TRBJ2-7|few|TRBD1|TRBV28
TGTGCCAGCAGTTTACGGGGACAGCCCGACGAGCAGTACTTC
CASSLRGQPDEQYF
>TRBJ2-1|-|-|TRBV5-6
TGTGCCAGCAGCTTGGAGAGGGAGCCCTACAATGAGCAGTTCTTC
CASSLEREPYNEQFF
>TRBJ2-7|-|TRBD2|TRBV7-2
TGTGCCAGCAGCTTAGGGGGGGGGAAGGACGAGCAGTACTTC
CASSLGGGKDEQYF
>TRBJ2-1|-|TRBD2|TRBV4-3
TGCGCCAGCAGCCAAGCTATTAGCGGGAGCAGTGAGCAGTTCTTC
CASSQAISGSSEQFF
>TRBJ2-7|-|-|TRBV5-6
TGTGCCAGCAGTATCGGGGGCTACGAGCAGTACTTC
CASSIGGYEQYF
>TRBJ2-7|-|-|TRBV7-2
TGTGCCAGCAGCCCTAGCCCCCAGGTCTCCTACGAGCAGTACTTC
CASSPSPQVSYEQYF
>TRBJ2-7|-|TRBD1|TRBV7-9
TGTGCCAGCAGCTTAGGGTCTGGGACAGGGCCGTACGAGCAGTACTTC
CASSLGSGTGPYEQYF
>TRBJ2-2|-|-|TRBV5-1
TGCGCCTCTCAGGACCCAAGCACAATAACCGGGGAGCTGTTTTTT
CASQDPSTITGELFF
>TRBJ1-1|-|-|TRBV14
TGTGCCAGCAGCCAAGATGCTACATTACGGGAAGGGATGAACACTGAAGCTTTCTTT
CASSQDATLREGMNTEAFF
>TRBJ2-6|-|-|TRBV7-2
TGTGCCAGCAGCTTATGGGGGGCTTTTGGGGCCAACGTCCTGACTTTC
CASSLWGAFGANVLTF
>TRBJ1-4|-|-|TRBV12-3/TRBV12-4
TGTGCCAGCAGTTTAGGCACGGACACCCTGTTTTTT
CASSLGTDTLFF
>TRBJ2-2|-|-|TRBV19
TGTGCCAGTAGTATAAGGGGTTCGAACACCGGGGAGCTGTTTTTT
CASSIRGSNTGELFF
>TRBJ2-1|-|-|TRBV28
TGTGCCAGCACCTCCCCCGGGTGGCAGAGCTACAATGAGCAGTTCTTC
CASTSPGWQSYNEQFF
>TRBJ1-1|-|-|TRBV7-9
TGTGCCAGCACCCCCCAGGGAGAGAACACTGAAGCTTTCTTT
CASTPQGENTEAFF
>TRBJ2-1|-|-|TRBV27
TGTGCCAGCAGAGAACGACTCTCGGGCAATGAGCAGTTCTTC
CASRERLSGNEQFF
>TRBJ1-5|-|-|TRBV28
TGTGCCAGCAGTTTCACACGCAATCAGCCCCAGCATTTT
CASSFTRNQPQHF
>TRBJ2-7|-|-|TRBV6-5
TGTGCCAGCAGCCCCGCCCGGACCTACGAGCAGTACTTC
CASSPARTYEQYF
>TRBJ2-1|-|TRBD2|TRBV6-5
TGTGCCAGCAGCTTTCCGGGACTAGCAATGGATGAGCAGTTCTTC
CASSFPGLAMDEQFF
>TRBJ2-7|-|-|TRBV28
TGTGCCAGCAGTTCCCCAGGGGCGAGCTCCTACGAGCAGTACTTC
CASSSPGASSYEQYF
>TRBJ1-2|-|TRBD1|TRBV28
TGTGCCAGCAGACCCCCCAGGGGGGGCTATGGCTACACCTTC
CASRPPRGGYGYTF
>TRBJ2-2|-|-|TRBV12-3/TRBV12-4
TGTGCCAGCAGTACAACAGGGTACGCGGAGCTGTTTTTT
CASSTTGYAELFF
>TRBJ2-5|-|-|TRBV7-3
TGTGCCAGCAGCGACCTAGGGGCTCGAGAGACCCAGTACTTC
CASSDLGARETQYF
>TRBJ2-5|-|TRBD2|TRBV28
TGTGCCAGCAGTTTTCGCGGGGGGGGGACCCAGTACTTC
CASSFRGGGTQYF
>TRBJ2-3|once|-|TRBV27
TGTGCCAGCAGTCCACGGACGGAGGTAACAGATACGCAGTATTTT
CASSPRTEVTDTQYF
>TRBJ2-7|-|-|TRBV6-2/TRBV6-3
TGTGCCAGCAGCCCCGGGACGGACTCCTACGAGCAGTACTTC
CASSPGTDSYEQYF
>TRBJ2-3|-|-|TRBV28
TGTGCCAGCATAGATGGGGGCACAGATACGCAGTATTTT
CASIDGGTDTQYF
>TRBJ2-2|-|TRBD2|TRBV7-9
TGTGCCAGCAGAACTCTAGCGGAGAACACCGGGGAGCTGTTTTTT
CASRTLAENTGELFF
>TRBJ2-5|-|TRBD2|TRBV28
TGTGCCAGCAGGCGTAGGTTGGGACTAGATGGTAAAGAGACCCAGTACTTC
CASRRRLGLDGKETQYF
>TRBJ2-3|-|-|TRBV4-3
TGCGCCAGCAGCCAAGGGGGAAGGGGGGCAGATACGCAGTATTTT
CASSQGGRGADTQYF
>TRBJ1-2|-|-|TRBV11-2
TGTGCCAGCAGCTATCAACCGGGACATGATTATGGCTACACCTTC
CASSYQPGHDYGYTF
>TRBJ1-1|-|-|TRBV5-6
TGTGCCAGCAGCTGGGCGGGGGGCACTGAAGCTTTCTTT
CASSWAGGTEAFF
>TRBJ2-5|-|-|TRBV6-1
TGTGCCAGCAGTGAAGCGTCGGGGTCGATCCAAGAGACCCAGTACTTC
CASSEASGSIQETQYF
>TRBJ1-4|-|-|TRBV30
TGTGCCGGAATTTCGGGTCGCGATAATGAAAAACTGTTTTTT
CAGISGRDNEKLFF
>TRBJ2-7|-|TRBD1|TRBV25-1
TGTGCCAGCGGGGACAGGGGATCCTACGAGCAGTACTTC
CASGDRGSYEQYF
>TRBJ1-5|-|TRBD1|TRBV30
TGTGCCTGGAGTGAGGGACAGGGGAATCAGCCCCAGCATTTT
CAWSEGQGNQPQHF
>TRBJ2-7|few|TRBD2|TRBV27
TGTGCCAGCAGTCCACATAGCGGGAGTAGTTCCTACGAGCAGTACTTC
CASSPHSGSSSYEQYF
>TRBJ1-6|-|-|TRBV10-3
TGTGCCATCAGCACTGTGGGGGTGGATTCACCCCTCCACTTT
CAISTVGVDSPLHF
>TRBJ2-7|-|-|TRBV19
TGTGCCAGTAGTAATGACCGGTACGAGCAGTACTTC
CASSNDRYEQYF
>TRBJ2-5|-|TRBD2|TRBV19
TGTGCCAGTAGTGCCGGGACTAGCGGGAGGGGAGAGACCCAGTACTTC
CASSAGTSGRGETQYF
>TRBJ2-7|-|TRBD2|TRBV5-4
TGTGCCAGCAGCTTGTGGACTAGCGGGAATAACGAGCAGTACTTC
CASSLWTSGNNEQYF
>TRBJ2-7|-|-|TRBV28
TGTGCCAGCAGTCTCGGTTTCGGGGGCGGAGGGTACGAGCAGTACTTC
CASSLGFGGGGYEQYF
>TRBJ1-1|-|TRBD1|TRBV27
TGTGCCAGCAGTTTGCGAGGAGACAGGGCCGGTTTCTTT
CASSLRGDRAGFF
>TRBJ2-3|-|TRBD2|TRBV7-9
TGTGCCAGCAGCCCAGGGACTAGCGGGATGGATACGCAGTATTTT
CASSPGTSGMDTQYF